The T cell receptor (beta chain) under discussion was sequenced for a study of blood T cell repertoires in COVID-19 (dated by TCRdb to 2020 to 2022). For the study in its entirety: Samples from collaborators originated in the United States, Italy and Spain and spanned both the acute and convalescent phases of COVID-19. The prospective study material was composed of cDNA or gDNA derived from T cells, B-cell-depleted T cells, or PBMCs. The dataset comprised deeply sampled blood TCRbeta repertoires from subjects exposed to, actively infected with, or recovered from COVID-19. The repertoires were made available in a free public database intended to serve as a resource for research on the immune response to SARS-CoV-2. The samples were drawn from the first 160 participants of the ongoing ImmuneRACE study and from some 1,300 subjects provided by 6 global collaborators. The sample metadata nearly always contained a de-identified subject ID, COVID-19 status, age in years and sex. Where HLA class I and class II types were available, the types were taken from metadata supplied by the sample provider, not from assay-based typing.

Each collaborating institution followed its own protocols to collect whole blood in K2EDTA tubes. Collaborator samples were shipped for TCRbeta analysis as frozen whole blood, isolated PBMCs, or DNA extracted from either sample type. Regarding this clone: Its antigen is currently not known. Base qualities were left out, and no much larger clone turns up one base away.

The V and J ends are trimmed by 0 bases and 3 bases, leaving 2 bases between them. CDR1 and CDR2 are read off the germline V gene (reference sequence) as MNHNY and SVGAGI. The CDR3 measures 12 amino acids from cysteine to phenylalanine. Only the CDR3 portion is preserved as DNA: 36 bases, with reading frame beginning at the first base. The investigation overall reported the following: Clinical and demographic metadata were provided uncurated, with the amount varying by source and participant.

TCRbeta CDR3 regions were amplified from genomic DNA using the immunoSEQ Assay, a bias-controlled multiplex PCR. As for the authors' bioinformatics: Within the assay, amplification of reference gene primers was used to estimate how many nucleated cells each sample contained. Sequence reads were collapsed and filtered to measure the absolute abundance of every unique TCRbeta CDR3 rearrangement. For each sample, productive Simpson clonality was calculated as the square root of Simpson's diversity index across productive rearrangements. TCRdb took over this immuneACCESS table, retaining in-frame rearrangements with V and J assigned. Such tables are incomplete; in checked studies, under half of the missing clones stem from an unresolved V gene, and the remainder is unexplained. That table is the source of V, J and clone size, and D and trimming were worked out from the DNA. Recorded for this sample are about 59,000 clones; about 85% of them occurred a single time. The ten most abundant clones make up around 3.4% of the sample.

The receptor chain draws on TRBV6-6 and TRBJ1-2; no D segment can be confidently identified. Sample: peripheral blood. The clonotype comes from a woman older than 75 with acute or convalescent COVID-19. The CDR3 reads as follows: CASSYSDYGYTF. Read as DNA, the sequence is TGTGCCAGCAGTTACTCCGACTATGGCTACACCTTC.